These T cell receptor beta chains were read from a single sample in a study of cytomegalovirus exposure and HLA in healthy donors. Assay used: immunoSEQ multiplex PCR; TCRdb lists only in-frame clones, some missing. The sample lists about 120,000 clones, around 77% occurring once. The specimen was PBMCs. The receptors derive from a man aged 40-49 years in good health and CMV-seropositive. The CDR3 runs from the conserved cysteine through the conserved F or W. A D gene is named only where the DNA matches it firmly. The size of a clone is reported for some rows only, either as once, few or many, or as a class for expanded clones.

>TRBV7-3|.|TRBD1|TRBJ2-1
CASSLTPASGQGPFF
TGTGCCAGCAGCTTAACTCCCGCCTCGGGACAGGGGCCGTTCTTC
>TRBV2|.|.|TRBJ2-2
CASSQGGPNTGELFF
TGTGCCAGCAGCCAAGGGGGACCTAACACCGGGGAGCTGTTTTTT
>TRBV6-5|.|TRBD2|TRBJ2-1
CASSPSSGGHNEQFF
TGTGCCAGCAGCCCTTCTAGCGGGGGACACAATGAGCAGTTCTTC
>TRBV30|.|TRBD1|TRBJ1-6
CAWRRQGWDPVSPLHF
TGTGCCTGGAGAAGACAGGGTTGGGACCCTGTTTCACCCCTCCACTTT
>TRBV7-9|few|.|TRBJ2-7
CASSSNRLSYEQYF
TGTGCCAGCAGCTCCAATCGACTCTCCTACGAGCAGTACTTC
>TRBV30|.|.|TRBJ1-4
CAWSYPTATNEKLFF
TGTGCCTGGAGTTACCCGACAGCAACTAATGAAAAACTGTTTTTT
>TRBV6-5|.|.|TRBJ1-1
CASSIQGTEAFF
TGTGCCAGCAGTATACAGGGCACTGAAGCTTTCTTT
>TRBV18|.|TRBD2|TRBJ2-3
CASSPLRRTSGGTDTQYF
TGTGCCAGCTCACCACTTCGTCGGACTAGCGGGGGGACAGATACGCAGTATTTT
>TRBV28|.|.|TRBJ1-2
CASSLKGKGGYTF
TGTGCCAGCAGTTTAAAGGGGAAGGGTGGCTACACCTTC
>TRBV7-2|.|.|TRBJ2-6
CASSLDSSGANGLTF
TGTGCCAGCAGCTTAGACAGCTCTGGGGCCAACGGCCTGACTTTC
>TRBV7-2|.|TRBD1|TRBJ1-2
CASSYDRVYGYTF
TGTGCCAGCAGCTACGACAGGGTCTATGGCTACACCTTC
>TRBV7-2|.|.|TRBJ2-7
CASSLGPGKISYEQYF
TGTGCCAGCAGCTTAGGTCCAGGGAAGATCTCCTACGAGCAGTACTTC
>TRBV2|.|.|TRBJ1-6
CASSVQGPPGSPLHF
TGTGCCAGCAGCGTACAGGGTCCTCCGGGTTCACCCCTCCACTTT
>TRBV11-3|few|TRBD1|TRBJ2-7
CASSQEGGDRAYEQYF
TGCGCCAGCAGCCAAGAAGGCGGGGACAGGGCCTACGAGCAGTACTTC
>TRBV4-3|once|TRBD1|TRBJ1-2
CASSRQGGGYGYTF
TGCGCCAGCAGCAGACAGGGAGGAGGATATGGCTACACCTTC
>TRBV7-2|.|.|TRBJ2-2
CAGQEGQNTGELFF
TGTGCCGGACAAGAGGGACAGAACACCGGGGAGCTGTTTTTT
>TRBV7-2|few|.|TRBJ2-5
CASSLGGSGETQYF
TGTGCCAGCAGCTTAGGAGGGTCCGGAGAGACCCAGTACTTC
>TRBV28|.|.|TRBJ1-3
CASSLWRPQSSGNTIYF
TGTGCCAGCAGTTTATGGCGGCCCCAAAGCTCTGGAAACACCATATATTTT
>TRBV19|.|.|TRBJ2-1
CASSWKGGSHNEQFF
TGTGCCAGTAGTTGGAAAGGGGGATCTCACAATGAGCAGTTCTTC
>TRBV11-2|.|TRBD1|TRBJ1-2
CASSLDRTGYGYTF
TGTGCCAGCAGCTTAGATCGGACAGGCTATGGCTACACCTTC
>TRBV6-5|.|.|TRBJ2-5
CASRPEVQQETQYF
TGTGCCAGCAGACCGGAGGTTCAACAAGAGACCCAGTACTTC
>TRBV28|.|.|TRBJ2-7
CASRRATYEQYF
TGTGCCAGCAGGAGGGCTACCTACGAGCAGTACTTC
>TRBV19|.|TRBD1|TRBJ1-4
CASSVRQGQREKLFF
TGTGCCAGTAGTGTACGACAGGGCCAACGGGAAAAACTGTTTTTT
>TRBV19|.|.|TRBJ2-2
CASSASGGTGELFF
TGTGCCAGTAGTGCCTCTGGGGGGACCGGGGAGCTGTTTTTT
>TRBV4-3|.|TRBD2|TRBJ2-3
CASSQEYSGGTDTQYF
TGCGCCAGCAGCCAAGAATATAGCGGGGGTACAGATACGCAGTATTTT
>TRBV11-2|.|.|TRBJ2-2
CASSRGPNTGELFF
TGTGCCAGCTCCAGGGGACCGAACACCGGGGAGCTGTTTTTT
>TRBV6-5|.|TRBD2|TRBJ2-6
CASSYTGTTGANVLTF
TGTGCCAGCAGTTATACCGGGACTACTGGGGCCAACGTCCTGACTTTC
>TRBV2|.|.|TRBJ1-2
CASSTSGGSNYGYTF
TGTGCCAGCAGTACATCAGGAGGGTCAAACTATGGCTACACCTTC
>TRBV7-2|.|.|TRBJ2-5
CASSFRGLVQETQYF
TGTGCCAGCAGCTTCCGAGGGTTGGTCCAAGAGACCCAGTACTTC
>TRBV5-4|.|.|TRBJ1-2
CASSLDSYGYTF
TGTGCCAGCAGCTTGGACAGTTATGGCTACACCTTC
>TRBV28|.|.|TRBJ2-3
CASSLGNRGSTDTQYF
TGTGCCAGCAGTTTAGGCAACCGGGGGAGCACAGATACGCAGTATTTT
>TRBV13|once|TRBD2|TRBJ2-7
CASSLSGGEQYF
TGTGCCAGCAGCTTATCGGGGGGGGAGCAGTACTTC
>TRBV7-6|.|.|TRBJ1-4
CASSLNAGSLGEKLFF
TGTGCCAGCAGCCTAAACGCCGGGAGCCTCGGTGAAAAACTGTTTTTT
>TRBV11-2|once|.|TRBJ1-1
CASSPTGYTEAFF
TGTGCCAGCAGCCCCACAGGGTACACTGAAGCTTTCTTT
>TRBV28|few|TRBD1|TRBJ1-2
CASSQISRGPAYGYTF
TGTGCCAGCAGCCAGATCTCCAGGGGGCCGGCCTATGGCTACACCTTC
>TRBV6-1|.|TRBD1|TRBJ1-2
CASSMGQGGYGYTF
TGTGCCAGCAGCATGGGACAGGGCGGCTATGGCTACACCTTC
>TRBV6-1|once|.|TRBJ2-6
CASSEAPGDLPLTF
TGTGCCAGCAGTGAGGCGCCAGGCGACCTCCCCCTGACTTTC
>TRBV5-8|.|TRBD1|TRBJ2-7
CASSLEQGVEFYEQYF
TGTGCCAGCAGCCTAGAACAGGGGGTTGAGTTCTACGAGCAGTACTTC
>TRBV7-9|.|TRBD1|TRBJ1-2
CASSLAVVAGGLGYTF
TGTGCCAGCAGCTTAGCTGTGGTGGCAGGGGGCCTTGGCTACACCTTC
>TRBV18|.|TRBD1|TRBJ2-3
CASSQTGEADTQYF
TGTGCCAGCTCGCAGACAGGGGAGGCAGATACGCAGTATTTT
>TRBV27|.|TRBD1|TRBJ1-2
CASSSRDRGLYGYTF
TGTGCCAGCAGTAGCCGGGACAGGGGCCTCTATGGCTACACCTTC
>TRBV28|.|TRBD2|TRBJ2-3
CASSYSGGSTDTQYF
TGTGCCAGCAGTTATAGCGGGGGGAGCACAGATACGCAGTATTTT
>TRBV28|.|TRBD1|TRBJ1-1
CASSLAGWTGGIGTEAFF
TGTGCCAGCAGTTTAGCCGGTTGGACAGGGGGCATCGGCACTGAAGCTTTCTTT
>TRBV6-1|few|.|TRBJ1-5
CASSEGAAFGNQPQHF
TGTGCCAGCAGTGAAGGAGCGGCCTTCGGCAATCAGCCCCAGCATTTT
>TRBV18|.|TRBD1|TRBJ2-2
CASSPGTANTGELFF
TGTGCCAGCTCACCCGGGACAGCGAACACCGGGGAGCTGTTTTTT
>TRBV5-4|.|.|TRBJ2-5
CASRGRETQYF
TGTGCCAGCAGGGGCCGGGAGACCCAGTACTTC
>TRBV4-3|few|.|TRBJ2-7
CASSQGGYEQYF
TGCGCCAGCAGCCAAGGAGGGTACGAGCAGTACTTC
>TRBV6-5|.|TRBD1|TRBJ2-5
CASSPTGGRETQYF
TGTGCCAGCAGCCCCACAGGGGGCAGGGAGACCCAGTACTTC
>TRBV7-9|.|.|TRBJ1-5
CASSDRGAQPQHF
TGTGCCAGCAGCGATCGGGGGGCTCAGCCCCAGCATTTT
>TRBV18|once|TRBD1|TRBJ1-4
CASSPRQGGPATNEKLFF
TGTGCCAGCTCACCAAGACAGGGTGGACCGGCAACTAATGAAAAACTGTTTTTT
>TRBV25-1|.|.|TRBJ1-1
CASSDEVLEAFF
TGTGCCAGCAGTGACGAGGTTCTTGAAGCTTTCTTT
>TRBV18|.|.|TRBJ1-6
CASSPSGYNSPLHF
TGTGCCAGCTCACCATCGGGGTATAATTCACCCCTCCATTTT
>TRBV11-2|.|.|TRBJ1-5
CASLGPYSNQPQHF
TGTGCCAGCCTGGGGCCCTATAGCAATCAGCCCCAGCATTTT
>TRBV7-2|.|.|TRBJ2-7
CASSLSAYEQYF
TGTGCCAGCAGCTTATCAGCGTACGAGCAGTACTTC
>TRBV7-3|few|.|TRBJ1-5
CASSPKDRWVQPQHF
TGTGCCAGCAGCCCAAAGGACAGATGGGTTCAGCCCCAGCATTTT
>TRBV7-3|.|.|TRBJ1-1
CASSLTRNTEAFF
TGTGCCAGCAGCTTAACGAGGAACACTGAAGCTTTCTTT
>TRBV5-1|few|TRBD1|TRBJ2-1
CASRRDRNNEQFF
TGCGCCAGCAGGCGGGACAGGAACAATGAGCAGTTCTTC
>TRBV19|.|TRBD1|TRBJ2-7
CASRDRGLEQYF
TGTGCCAGCCGGGACAGGGGCCTCGAGCAGTACTTC
>TRBV5-1|.|TRBD2|TRBJ2-3
CASSSSWTSGGADTQYF
TGCGCCAGCAGCTCATCTTGGACTAGCGGGGGGGCAGATACGCAGTATTTT
>TRBV28|.|TRBD2|TRBJ2-3
CASLGGGAVFDTQYF
TGTGCCAGCCTTGGCGGGGGGGCCGTTTTTGATACGCAGTATTTT